The text below deals with one TCR beta chain. The data stem from a study of PD-L1 blockade in urothelial cancer. TCRdb keeps only in-frame clones here, not all; method: immunoSEQ multiplex PCR. Counted here are approximately 46,000 clones, 81% occurring once; the ten biggest clones make up more than 2.5%. CDR3 length: 14 residues. V trimming: 0 bases; J trimming: 4 bases; junction bases outside the gene matches: 3. Germline CDR1 reads SGHRS; CDR2 reads YFSETQ. The receptor's source is a man aged 70 or older with urothelial cancer. The starting material was PBMCs, obtained around atezolizumab (anti-PD-L1) treatment. The chain is built from TRBV5-1 and TRBJ2-7, with 8 positions matching TRBD2. The CDR3 spells CASSLEIAGYEQYF. CDR3 nucleotide sequence: TGCGCCAGCAGCTTGGAGATAGCGGGGTACGAGCAGTACTTC.